The T cell receptor (beta chain) described here comes from a study of T cell responses to AZD1222 COVID-19 vaccine. The V segment lost 9 bases and the J segment 0 bases; nucleotides outside the gene matches: 20. The V gene's germline CDR1 is LNHDA and CDR2 SQIVND (reference sequence). This CDR3 spans 20 amino acids. Only in-frame clones appear in the TCRdb table, and some are missing; sequencing was by immunoSEQ multiplex PCR. The sample consists of 140,000 to 150,000 clones, 91% of them appearing once. Overall study findings and caveats: Two doses of AZD1222 preceded a rise in Spike-specific TCR breadth and depth. Reportedly, close to half of spike-specific TCRs are directed against unmutated variant regions. Clonal diversity was possibly underestimated; the donors were predominantly white British and more often female.

The count of this clone is one. Its antigen is unidentified. The source was peripheral blood, collected on day 0 of AZD1222 vaccination. This clonotype was obtained from an adult in good health. The V and J genes are TRBV19 and TRBJ2-1, with TRBD2 matching 10 bases. The CDR3 bases are TGTGCCAGAGAGCCCTGGGCTAGCGGGGGAAACTCGAGCTCCTACAATGAGCAGTTCTTC. Translated: CAREPWASGGNSSSYNEQFF.